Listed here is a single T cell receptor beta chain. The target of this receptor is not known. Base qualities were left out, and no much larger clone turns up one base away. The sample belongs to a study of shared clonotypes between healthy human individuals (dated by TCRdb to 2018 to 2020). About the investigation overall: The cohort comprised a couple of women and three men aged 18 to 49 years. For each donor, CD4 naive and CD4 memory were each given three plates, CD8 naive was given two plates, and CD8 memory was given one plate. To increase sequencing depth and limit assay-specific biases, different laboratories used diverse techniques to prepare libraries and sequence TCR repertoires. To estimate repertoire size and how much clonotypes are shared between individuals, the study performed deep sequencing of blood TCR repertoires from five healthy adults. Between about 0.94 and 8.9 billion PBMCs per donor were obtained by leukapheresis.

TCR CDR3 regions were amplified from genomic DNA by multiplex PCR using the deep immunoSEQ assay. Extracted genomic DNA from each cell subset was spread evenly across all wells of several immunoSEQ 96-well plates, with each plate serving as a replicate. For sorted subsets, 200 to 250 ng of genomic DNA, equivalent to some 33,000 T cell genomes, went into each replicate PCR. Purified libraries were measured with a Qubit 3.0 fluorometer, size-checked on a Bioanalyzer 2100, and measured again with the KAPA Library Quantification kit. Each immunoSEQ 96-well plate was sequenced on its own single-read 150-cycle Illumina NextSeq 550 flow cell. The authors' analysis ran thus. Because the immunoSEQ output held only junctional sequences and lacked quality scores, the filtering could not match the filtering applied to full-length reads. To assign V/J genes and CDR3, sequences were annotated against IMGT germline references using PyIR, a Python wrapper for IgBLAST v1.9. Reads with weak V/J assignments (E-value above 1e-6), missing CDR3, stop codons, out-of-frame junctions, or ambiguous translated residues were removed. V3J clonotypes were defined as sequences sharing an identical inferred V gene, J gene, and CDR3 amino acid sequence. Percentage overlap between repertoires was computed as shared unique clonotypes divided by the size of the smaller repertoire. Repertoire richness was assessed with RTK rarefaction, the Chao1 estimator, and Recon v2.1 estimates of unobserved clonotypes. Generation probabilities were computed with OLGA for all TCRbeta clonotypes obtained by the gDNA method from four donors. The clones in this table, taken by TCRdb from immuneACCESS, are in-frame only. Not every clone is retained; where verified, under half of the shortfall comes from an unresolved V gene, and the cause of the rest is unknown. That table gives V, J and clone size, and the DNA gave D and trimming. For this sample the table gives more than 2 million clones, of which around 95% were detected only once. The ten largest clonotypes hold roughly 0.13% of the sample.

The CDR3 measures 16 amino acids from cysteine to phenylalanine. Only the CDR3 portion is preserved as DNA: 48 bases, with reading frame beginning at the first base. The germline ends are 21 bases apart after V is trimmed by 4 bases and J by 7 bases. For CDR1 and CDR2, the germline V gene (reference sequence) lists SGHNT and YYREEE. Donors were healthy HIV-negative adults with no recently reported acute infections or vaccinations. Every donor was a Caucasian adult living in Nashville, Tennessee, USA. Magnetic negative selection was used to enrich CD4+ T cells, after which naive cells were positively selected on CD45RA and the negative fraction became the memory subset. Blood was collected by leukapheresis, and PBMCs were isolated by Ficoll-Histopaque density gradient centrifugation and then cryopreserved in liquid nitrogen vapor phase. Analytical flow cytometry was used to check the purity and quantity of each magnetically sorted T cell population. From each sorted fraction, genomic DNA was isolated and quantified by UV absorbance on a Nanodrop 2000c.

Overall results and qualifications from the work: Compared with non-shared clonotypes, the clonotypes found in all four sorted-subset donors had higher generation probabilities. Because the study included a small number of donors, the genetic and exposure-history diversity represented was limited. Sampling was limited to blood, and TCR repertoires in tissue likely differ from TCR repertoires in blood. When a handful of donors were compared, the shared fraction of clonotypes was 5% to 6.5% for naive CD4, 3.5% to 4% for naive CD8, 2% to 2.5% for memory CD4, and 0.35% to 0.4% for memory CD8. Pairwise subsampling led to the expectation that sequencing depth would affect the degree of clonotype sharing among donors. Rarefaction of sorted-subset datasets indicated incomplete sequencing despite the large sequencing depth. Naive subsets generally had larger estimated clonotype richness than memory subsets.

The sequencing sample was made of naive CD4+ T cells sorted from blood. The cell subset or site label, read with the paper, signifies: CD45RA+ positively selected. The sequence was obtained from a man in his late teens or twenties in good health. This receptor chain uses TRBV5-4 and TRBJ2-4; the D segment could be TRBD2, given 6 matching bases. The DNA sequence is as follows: TGTGCCAGCAGCAAAGGCGGGGCGGGGCAAGGGAACATTCAGTACTTC. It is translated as CASSKGGAGQGNIQYF.